This T cell receptor (beta chain) was captured in a study of cytomegalovirus exposure and HLA in healthy donors. This clone was detected only once. Its antigen is undetermined. Per germline, CDR1 SGHRS and CDR2 YFSETQ. The CDR3 sequence is 14 residues long. With V trimmed by 3 bases and J by 4 bases, 5 bases remained unmatched. The PCR used 60 Vbeta and 13 Jbeta primers. Assay used: immunoSEQ multiplex PCR; TCRdb lists only in-frame clones, some missing. The repertoire consists of around 140,000 clones, with roughly 72% occurring once and the leading ten covering 1.5% to 2%. Study results and caveats: In all likelihood, a cluster of highly shared sequence variants was a sequencing artifact. Productive status was seen about 90% or about 30% of the time for most TCR beta V segments in an earlier analysis.

The sequenced material came from PBMCs. The clonotype was recovered from a man aged 35-49 years in good health and CMV-seronegative. J is TRBJ1-2 and V is TRBV5-1; 8 bases align to TRBD1. CDR3 amino acids: CASSSRQGTYGYTF. CDR3 nucleotide sequence: TGCGCCAGCAGCTCAAGACAGGGGACCTATGGCTACACCTTC.